This is a list of T cell receptor beta chains from one sample in a study of identical twins. TCRdb ran MiXCR on the 5' RACE reads and lists one entry per CDR3 protein. The data hold fewer than 650,000 distinct CDR3 sequences, with about 7.6% observed a single time. This sample also belongs to another study, concerning yellow fever vaccine responses in identical twins.

Source material: PBMCs. The receptors shown here come from a woman between 18 and 29 years old in good health. Both conserved end residues are part of each CDR3. The order of the fields is J gene, V gene, D gene, clone size, CDR3 DNA, CDR3 protein. The D gene is left open where the match is weak. The size entry is marked missing in some rows and otherwise reads once, few, many or a size class.

TRBJ2-7	TRBV28	.	many	TGTGCCAGCAGTAGGGCCCCGCGGGAGCAGTACTTC	CASSRAPREQYF
TRBJ1-1	TRBV7-9	TRBD1	few	TGTGCCAGCAGCTCAACCGACAGGGGGTATTGGAACACTGAAGCTTTCTTT	CASSSTDRGYWNTEAFF
TRBJ1-1	TRBV21-1	.	many	TGTGCCAGCAGCAAAGATGGAGCTGAAGCTTTCTTT	CASSKDGAEAFF
TRBJ2-1	TRBV4-1	.	many	TGCGCCAGCAGCCAAGGTGGGATTGAGCAGTTCTTC	CASSQGGIEQFF
TRBJ2-3	TRBV4-1	.	.	TGCGCCAGCAGCCAAGATGGCTCCAACCCGCAGTATTTT	CASSQDGSNPQYF
TRBJ1-1	TRBV3-1	.	few	TGTGCCAGCAGCCTCCCAACGACAGCGGGCACTGAAGCTTTCTTT	CASSLPTTAGTEAFF
TRBJ2-5	TRBV12-3/TRBV12-4	TRBD1	few	TGTGCCAGCAGCTTCACCCCACAGGACAGGGCAGGGACCCAGTACTTC	CASSFTPQDRAGTQYF
TRBJ1-2	TRBV5-1	.	few	TGCGCCAGCAGTTCGGGAGACATACGCTTTGGCTACACCTTC	CASSSGDIRFGYTF
TRBJ1-1	TRBV5-6	.	.	TGTGCCAGCAGCTTGGGCAAAGAAGCTTTCTTT	CASSLGKEAFF
TRBJ2-3	TRBV29-1	.	few	TGCAGCGCCACGGGGGCCAGCACAGATACGCAGTATTTT	CSATGASTDTQYF
TRBJ2-7	TRBV28	.	few	TGTGCCAGCACCCGCCCGGGAGCCTCTCTCGAGCAGTACTTC	CASTRPGASLEQYF
TRBJ1-2	TRBV20-1	.	.	TGCAGTGCCCTCACACAGGTTATCTATGGCTACACCTTC	CSALTQVIYGYTF
TRBJ1-5	TRBV7-9	.	.	TGTGCCAGCAGTCCCGGGGAGGGGTCCGGCAATCAGCCCCAGCATTTT	CASSPGEGSGNQPQHF
TRBJ2-2	TRBV5-5	.	.	TGTGCCAGCAGCACCAGGGATCTTCCCGGGGAGCTGTTTTTT	CASSTRDLPGELFF
TRBJ2-2	TRBV3-1	TRBD1	few	TGTGCCAGCAGAAACGGACAGGGCACCGGGGAGCTGTTTTTT	CASRNGQGTGELFF
TRBJ2-5	TRBV24-1	TRBD2	.	TGTGCCACCAGTGATAACGGACTAGGCCAAGAGACCCAGTACTTC	CATSDNGLGQETQYF
TRBJ2-7	TRBV20-1	TRBD1	few	TGCAGTGCTAGATCAGGGACAGGCTACGAGCAGTACTTC	CSARSGTGYEQYF
TRBJ1-2	TRBV2	.	.	TGTGCCAGCAGCGGGACACCGCCTGGCTACACCTTC	CASSGTPPGYTF
TRBJ1-1	TRBV5-1	.	few	TGCGCCAGCAGCCGGATTGTGGGGAGCACTGAAGCTTTCTTT	CASSRIVGSTEAFF
TRBJ1-1	TRBV11-1	TRBD1	.	TGTGCCAGCAGCTTATGGAGACAGGGAAGGGTATTGAACACTGAAGCTTTCTTT	CASSLWRQGRVLNTEAFF
TRBJ2-3	TRBV20-1	.	few	TGCAGTGCCGGGGGGCTAAGGGGTGGGACAGATACGCAGTATTTT	CSAGGLRGGTDTQYF
TRBJ1-2	TRBV5-1	TRBD1	many	TGCGCCAGCAGCATCCGGGACAGTCCCTCGTCCTACTATGGCTACACCTTC	CASSIRDSPSSYYGYTF
TRBJ1-1	TRBV5-1	TRBD1	.	TGCGCCAGCAGCCCCTGGACAGGCACTGAAGCTTTCTTT	CASSPWTGTEAFF
TRBJ1-1	TRBV4-1	.	many	TGCGCCAGCAGCCAAGATCCGGGCCGGATTAACACTGAAGCTTTCTTT	CASSQDPGRINTEAFF
TRBJ2-3	TRBV9	TRBD2	.	TGTGCCAGCAGCGCGGGGGGGAGCACCTCAGATACGCAGTATTTT	CASSAGGSTSDTQYF
TRBJ2-2	TRBV20-1	TRBD2	.	TGCAGTGCTCCTAGCGGAGTATCGAACACCGGGGAGCTGTTTTTT	CSAPSGVSNTGELFF
TRBJ1-6	TRBV20-1	.	.	TGCAGTGCTAGAGATCAATTGGGTGGGAATTCACCCCTCCACTTT	CSARDQLGGNSPLHF
TRBJ1-1	TRBV4-1	.	.	TGCGCCAGCAGCCAAGATGTCAGGAACACTGAAGCTTTCTTT	CASSQDVRNTEAFF